Following are 22 T cell receptor beta chains from one sample sequenced in a study of CD8 T cells in Susac syndrome. About 0.5 to 1 ug RNA was reverse transcribed with random hexamers. TCRdb independently ran MiXCR on the immunoSEQ multiplex PCR reads; one entry per CDR3 protein. The sample holds about 130,000 distinct CDR3 sequences; around 90% are singletons and the top ten take approximately 0.24%. The material sequenced was CD8+ T cells from PBMCs. These receptors all stem from a human donor with multiple sclerosis.

V usage is TRBV7-9 and J usage is TRBJ2-7; D possibly matches TRBD1 or TRBD2 (5 bases each). Germline CDR1 and CDR2: SEHNR and FQNEAQ (reference sequence). This CDR3 spans 11 amino acids. Trimming left V 6 bases short and J 4 bases short, with 7 bases between. This CDR3 reads CASSEGYEQYF. CDR3 DNA sequence: TGTGCCAGCAGTGAGGGGTACGAGCAGTACTTC.

The CDR3 sequence: CSAGMGPNTEAFF. CDR3 coding DNA: TGCAGTGCCGGAATGGGGCCGAACACTGAAGCTTTCTTT. This chain uses TRBV20-1 with TRBJ1-1; possibly TRBD1 for D (5 bases). Germline CDR1 DFQATT, CDR2 SNEGSKA (reference sequence). Deletions cut 6 bases from V and 1 base from J, with 12 bases between. The CDR3 consists of 13 residues.

The chain joins TRBV3-1 to TRBJ2-3, with D unclear. This CDR3 is built from 17 residues. V was clipped by 0 bases and J by 5 bases, with 18 bases between them. CDR1 is LGHDT and CDR2 is YNNKEL in the germline V gene (reference sequence). The CDR3 loop reads CASSQDKDHRVEDTQYF. The DNA of the CDR3 is TGTGCCAGCAGCCAAGATAAGGATCATCGGGTAGAAGATACGCAGTATTTT.

The chain carries TRBV7-9 and TRBJ1-3; tentatively, D is TRBD1 (5 bases). The CDR3 length is 16 residues. The germline V and J ends were trimmed by 5 bases and 2 bases, with 16 bases remaining between them. Germline-derived CDR1 and CDR2 are SEHNR and FQNEAQ (reference sequence). CDR3: CASSLGSAGTGNTIYF. CDR3 DNA: TGTGCCAGCAGCCTCGGGTCGGCAGGGACTGGAAACACCATATATTTT.

The gene calls are TRBV7-8 and TRBJ2-7; TRBD2 aligns across 7 bases. The V segment lost 2 bases and the J segment 1 base; nucleotides outside the gene matches: 2. The CDR3 sequence is 14 residues long. The germline gives CDR1 SGHVS, CDR2 FQNEAQ. The CDR3 region is CASSLSGTSYEQYF. In nucleotides, the CDR3 is TGTGCCAGCAGCTTAAGCGGGACTTCCTACGAGCAGTACTTC.

In nucleotides, the CDR3 is TGTGCCAGCAGTGAAGGGGCAGAAGAGACCCAGTACTTC. This encodes CASSEGAEETQYF. This chain links TRBV25-1 with TRBJ2-5, with D possibly TRBD1 on 5 matching bases. This CDR3 comprises 13 residues. Germline V gives CDR1 MGHDK, CDR2 SYGVNS. V lost 2 bases and J lost 3, with 7 bases in between.

The gene calls are TRBV11-2 and TRBJ2-1; D possibly corresponds to TRBD2 (6 bases). The CDR3 runs 15 residues. V was shortened by 6 bases and J by 2 bases, with 14 bases between the two germline ends. Germline V CDR1 and CDR2: SGHAT, FQNNGV. CDR3 protein: CASSLLGTPYNEQFF. In nucleotides, the CDR3 is TGTGCCAGCAGTCTACTCGGGACTCCCTACAATGAGCAGTTCTTC.

The J gene is TRBJ1-1, the V gene TRBV29-1; D ambiguous. The germline V gene has CDR1 SQVTM and CDR2 ANQGSEA. This CDR3 is built from 13 residues. Trimming removed 3 bases from V and 0 bases from J, with 8 bases in between. CDR3 nucleotides: TGCAGCGTTGAGGCCCCTATGAACACTGAAGCTTTCTTT. This gives the protein CSVEAPMNTEAFF.

Written as DNA, the CDR3 is TGTGCCAGCAGTTTTTTGGGGGGCTACACCTTC. Its protein is CASSFLGGYTF. The chain combines TRBV12-3 or TRBV12-4 with TRBJ1-2, with unresolved D. The CDR3 runs to 11 residues. V lost 3 bases and J 8 bases, leaving 7 bases between the germline ends.

V and J are TRBV18 and TRBJ2-1; tentatively, D is TRBD2 (6 bases). Germline CDR1 KGHSH, CDR2 LQKENI. CDR3 length: 13 residues. Trimming shortened V by 2 bases and J by 6 bases, and 8 bases separated the two germline ends. The CDR3 DNA sequence: TGTGCCAGCTCACCAGGAGGGGTCAATGAGCAGTTCTTC. Encoded protein: CASSPGGVNEQFF.

This rearrangement joins TRBV5-4 to TRBJ2-4; 10 nucleotides line up with TRBD1. The CDR3 contains 15 residues. CDR1 is SGHNT, CDR2 YYREEE, per germline (reference sequence). V was clipped by 4 bases and J by 6 bases; unmatched bases: 7. As DNA, the CDR3 is TGTGCCAGCAGCCTTATAGGGACAGGGGTAAACATTCAGTACTTC. This sequence encodes CASSLIGTGVNIQYF.

The chain uses TRBV5-6 and TRBJ1-2; no clear D gene. The CDR3 totals 14 residues. Germline V gene lookup returns CDR1 SGHDT and CDR2 YYEEEE. Trimming removed 0 bases from V and 0 bases from J, with 6 bases in between. DNA of the CDR3: TGTGCCAGCAGCTTGGGATTTGCTAACTATGGCTACACCTTC. This encodes CASSLGFANYGYTF.

This chain uses TRBV2 with TRBJ1-1; maybe TRBD1 (5 bases). The CDR3 contains 13 residues. Looked up from germline, CDR1 is SNHLY and CDR2 is FYNNEI. Deletions cut 10 bases from V and 1 base from J, with 13 bases between. The CDR3 region has the DNA TGTGCCACCCCAAGAGGGGCGAACACTGAAGCTTTCTTT. Residues: CATPRGANTEAFF.

The rearrangement joins TRBV4-1 to TRBJ2-1; D ambiguous. V shed 2 bases and J shed 7 bases, with 9 bases lying between them. CDR1 and CDR2 from the germline V gene are MGHRA and YSYEKL. The CDR3 consists of 13 residues. CDR3 in amino acids: CASSQSRSNEQFF. CDR3 nucleotides: TGCGCCAGCAGCCAATCGCGGAGTAATGAGCAGTTCTTC.

The V call is TRBV7-9, the J call TRBJ2-1; 8 bases align to TRBD2. The CDR3 totals 14 residues. The V gene's germline CDR1 is SEHNR and CDR2 FQNEAQ (reference sequence). J lost 3 bases, V lost 10 bases, and 8 bases had no gene match. The CDR3: CATQSGGVYNEQFF. Here the CDR3 DNA reads TGTGCCACCCAATCCGGGGGGGTCTACAATGAGCAGTTCTTC.

The chain joins TRBV3-1 to TRBJ1-5; D is undetermined. Germline-derived CDR1 and CDR2 are LGHDT and YNNKEL (reference sequence). CDR3 length: 16 residues. V was shortened by 0 bases and J by 1 base, with 10 bases between the two germline ends. CDR3 sequence: CASSQEGTGSNQPQHF. As DNA, the CDR3 is TGTGCCAGCAGCCAAGAGGGAACGGGGAGCAATCAGCCCCAGCATTTT.

The chain links TRBV20-1 to TRBJ2-3; 8 bases line up with TRBD1. CDR1 DFQATT and CDR2 SNEGSKA come from the germline V gene (reference sequence). V gave up 6 bases and J gave up 6 bases; unmatched junction bases: 8. The CDR3 length is 13 residues. The CDR3 nucleotides are TGCAGTGCGCCGGACAGGGCTTCGGATACGCAGTATTTT. This gives the protein CSAPDRASDTQYF.

The CDR3 is CASSNPSRNQPQHF. The CDR3, as DNA: TGTGCCAGCAGTAATCCGTCGCGGAATCAGCCCCAGCATTTT. This chain uses TRBV27 with TRBJ1-5; D is uncertain. Germline lookup yields CDR1 MNHEY and CDR2 SMNVEV (reference sequence). This CDR3 spans 14 amino acids. V was pared by 5 bases and J by 4 bases, with 12 bases between.

Here the CDR3 DNA reads TGCAGCGCCGACAGGGGAGGGGACTATGGCTACACCTTC. Its translation: CSADRGGDYGYTF. This sequence joins TRBV29-1 and TRBJ1-2, with 8 bases identical to TRBD1. Germline CDR1 SQVTM, CDR2 ANQGSEA. The CDR3 is 13 residues long. J gave up 3 bases and V 7 bases, and 7 bases lay outside the gene matches.

The V gene is TRBV2, the J gene TRBJ2-2; 7 bases are a match to TRBD2. The germline V gene encodes CDR1 SNHLY and CDR2 FYNNEI. This CDR3 contains 17 residues. With 2 bases clipped from V and 5 bases from J, the junction kept 11 bases outside the gene matches. The CDR3 DNA is TGTGCCAGCAGTGAAATAGGGAGGCGGGAGACGACCGGGGAGCTGTTTTTT. Protein sequence: CASSEIGRRETTGELFF.

This clonotype was observed a single time. This chain connects TRBV19 to TRBJ2-1; D is tentatively TRBD1 or TRBD2 (5 bases each). The CDR3 is 14 residues long. Germline loops: CDR1 LNHDA, CDR2 SQIVND (reference sequence). V was trimmed by 6 bases and J by 2 bases, leaving 11 bases between them. The CDR3 protein is CASSWDGPYNEQFF. CDR3 DNA sequence: TGTGCCAGTAGCTGGGACGGTCCCTACAATGAGCAGTTCTTC.

The CDR3 DNA follows: TGTGCCAGCAGCCCAAGCGGGCCCGGGGAGCTGTTTTTT. This codes for CASSPSGPGELFF. This sequence joins TRBV3-1 and TRBJ2-2; D perhaps matches TRBD2 (6 bases). The CDR3 runs to 13 residues. Trimming stripped 4 bases from V and 6 bases from J, with 9 bases between. Germline V lookup: CDR1 LGHDT, CDR2 YNNKEL (reference sequence). Variable domain in full (rest from reference TRBV3-1 and TRBJ2-2): DTAVSQTPKYLVTQMGNDKSIKCEQNLGHDTMYWYKQDSKKFLKIMFSYNNKELIINETVPNRFSPKSPDKAHLNLHINSLELGDSAVYFCASSPSGPGELFFGEGSRLTVL.